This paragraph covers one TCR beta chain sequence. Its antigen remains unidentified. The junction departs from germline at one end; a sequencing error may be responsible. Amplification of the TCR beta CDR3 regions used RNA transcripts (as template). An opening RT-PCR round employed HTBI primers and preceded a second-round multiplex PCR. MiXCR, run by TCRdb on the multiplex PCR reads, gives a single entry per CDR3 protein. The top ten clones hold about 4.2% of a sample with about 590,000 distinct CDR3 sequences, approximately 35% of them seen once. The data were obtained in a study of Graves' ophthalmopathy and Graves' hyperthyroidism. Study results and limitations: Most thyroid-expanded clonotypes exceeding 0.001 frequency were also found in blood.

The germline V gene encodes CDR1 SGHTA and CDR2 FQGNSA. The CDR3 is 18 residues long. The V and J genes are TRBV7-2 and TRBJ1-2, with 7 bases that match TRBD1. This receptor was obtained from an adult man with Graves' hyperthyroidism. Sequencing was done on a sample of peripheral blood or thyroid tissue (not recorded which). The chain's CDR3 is CASSPPDRRRGSNYGYTF. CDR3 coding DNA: TGCGCCAGCAGCCCGCCGGACAGGAGGAGGGGTTCTAACTATGGCTACACCTTC.